The 9 T cell receptor beta chains reported below all come from one sample, sequenced in a study of shared clonotypes between healthy human individuals. Assay: immunoSEQ multiplex PCR; the TCRdb copy retains only in-frame clones and omits some. Of roughly 400,000 clones in the sample, 96% were seen once. The sequenced sample was memory CD8+ T cells sorted from blood. Subset indicated: CD45RO+ cells pooled with CCR7-negative TemRA cells. The receptors originated from a man aged 30-40 years in good health.

The CDR3 sequence is CASSGGGTEAFF. DNA for the CDR3: TGTGCCAGCAGCGGGGGCGGCACTGAAGCTTTCTTT. The chain uses TRBV5-4 and TRBJ1-1; perhaps TRBD1 as D (6 bases). Deletions cut 4 bases from V and 4 bases from J, with 8 bases between. The CDR3 contains 12 residues. Germline loops: CDR1 SGHNT, CDR2 YYREEE (reference sequence).

Worth noting for this clone: The sample carries other DNA sequences with the same CDR3. The chain employs TRBV5-4 and TRBJ2-7; 10 positions agree with TRBD1. Germline CDR1 SGHNT, CDR2 YYREEE (reference sequence). V trimming: 0 bases; J trimming: 4 bases; junction bases outside the gene matches: 4. There are 15 residues in the CDR3. For the CDR3, the DNA is TGTGCCAGCAGCTTGGGGACAGGGGGGGTTTACGAGCAGTACTTC. It specifies CASSLGTGGVYEQYF.

This sequence joins TRBV5-8 and TRBJ2-3, with 11 nucleotides matching TRBD2. V shed 1 base, J shed 6 bases, and the junction held 1 base outside the gene matches. CDR3 length equals 14 residues. Germline loops: CDR1 SGHTS, CDR2 YDEGEE. The chain's CDR3 is CASSLLAGGDTQYF. CDR3 bases: TGTGCCAGCAGCTTGCTAGCGGGAGGTGATACGCAGTATTTT.

The chain employs TRBV14 and TRBJ2-2; possibly TRBD2 for D (6 bases). V gave up 0 bases and J gave up 8 bases, with 10 bases separating them. Germline V gene data show CDR1 as SGHDN and CDR2 as FVKESK. This CDR3 region has 14 residues. This CDR3 is CASSQDFSGGELFF. In DNA form, the CDR3 reads TGTGCCAGCAGCCAAGATTTTAGCGGTGGGGAGCTGTTTTTT.

The V gene is TRBV18, the J gene TRBJ1-2; weak D call: TRBD1 (6 bases). Germline V gene sequence: CDR1 KGHSH, CDR2 LQKENI. This CDR3 contains 11 residues. Trimming left V 8 bases short and J 7 bases short, with 11 bases between. This CDR3 is CASATRGGYTF. The DNA for the CDR3 is TGTGCCAGCGCGACCAGGGGTGGCTACACCTTC.

The chain joins TRBV5-4 to TRBJ1-2; 9 bases line up with TRBD1. CDR3 length: 14 amino acids. V lost 4 bases, J lost 3 bases, and 4 bases stayed unmatched. In germline, CDR1 is SGHNT, CDR2 YYREEE (reference sequence). CDR3 sequence: CASSRRQGDYGYTF. DNA for the CDR3: TGTGCCAGCAGCCGTAGACAGGGGGACTATGGCTACACCTTC.

The J gene is TRBJ2-1, the V gene TRBV6-1, with 10 bases lining up with TRBD2. CDR1 and CDR2 (germline): MNHNS, SASEGT. J gave up 5 bases and V 3 bases, and 7 bases lay outside the gene matches. The CDR3 sequence is 16 residues long. CDR3: CASSDAGLATNNEQFF. CDR3 nucleotide sequence: TGTGCCAGCAGTGACGCGGGACTAGCGACGAACAATGAGCAGTTCTTC.

This chain connects TRBV5-4 to TRBJ2-7; TRBD1 matches 9 bases. Unmatched junction bases numbered 12, after V lost 4 bases and J lost 7 bases. The CDR3 is 15 residues long. CDR1 SGHNT and CDR2 YYREEE come from the germline V gene (reference sequence). CDR3 nucleotide sequence: TGTGCCAGCAGCGTAAAACAGGGGGCGCTAGGAGAGCAGTACTTC. This translates into CASSVKQGALGEQYF.

V is TRBV28 and J is TRBJ2-2; 11 nucleotides agree with TRBD1. The CDR3 loop spans 15 amino acids. Germline trimming cut 11 bases from V and 3 bases from J; bases unmatched to any gene: 8. CDR1 MDHEN and CDR2 SYDVKM come from the germline V gene. CDR3 in DNA: TGTGCCGGACAGGGGGCTAGCGCTTACACCGGGGAGCTGTTTTTT. Translating gives CAGQGASAYTGELFF.